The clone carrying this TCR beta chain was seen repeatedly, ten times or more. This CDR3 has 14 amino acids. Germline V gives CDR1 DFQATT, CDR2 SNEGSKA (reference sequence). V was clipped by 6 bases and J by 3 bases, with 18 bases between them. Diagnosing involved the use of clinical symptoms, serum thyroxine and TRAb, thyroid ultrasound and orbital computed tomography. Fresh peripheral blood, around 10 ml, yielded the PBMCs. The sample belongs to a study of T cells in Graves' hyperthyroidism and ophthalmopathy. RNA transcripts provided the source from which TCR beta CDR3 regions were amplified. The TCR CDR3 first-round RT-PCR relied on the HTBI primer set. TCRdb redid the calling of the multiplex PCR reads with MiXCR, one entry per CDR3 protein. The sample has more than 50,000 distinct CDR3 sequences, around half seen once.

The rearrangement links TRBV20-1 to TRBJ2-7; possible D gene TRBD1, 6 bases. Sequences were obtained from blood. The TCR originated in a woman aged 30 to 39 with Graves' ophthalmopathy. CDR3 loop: CSARSGHGGYEQYF. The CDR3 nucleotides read TGCAGTGCCAGATCGGGACACGGAGGCTACGAGCAGTACTTC.